The present T cell receptor (beta chain) was sequenced within a study of blood T cell repertoires in COVID-19 (TCRdb year 2020). A note on the overall study: Collaborator samples came from the United States, Italy and Spain and covered acute and convalescent phases of COVID-19. Samples were obtained from the ongoing ImmuneRACE study (first 160 participants) and from 1,254 subjects provided by 6 global collaborators. The material from the prospective study consisted of cDNA or gDNA derived from T cells, B-cell-depleted T cells, or PBMCs. A freely available public database, intended as a resource for researchers studying the immune response to SARS-CoV-2, is where the repertoires were released. Nearly every sample came with metadata listing a de-identified subject ID, COVID-19 status, age in years and sex. HLA class I and class II types, where available, came from metadata supplied by the sample provider rather than from assay-based typing. The dataset comprised deeply sampled blood TCRbeta repertoires from subjects exposed to, actively infected with, or recovered from COVID-19.

The collaborating institutions used their own protocols to collect whole blood in K2EDTA tubes. For TCRbeta analysis, collaborators shipped samples as frozen whole blood, isolated PBMCs, or DNA extracted from either of those sample types. The immunoSEQ Assay, a bias-controlled multiplex PCR, was used to amplify TCRbeta CDR3 regions from genomic DNA. On the study's bioinformatics: Nucleated cell counts per sample were estimated from amplification of reference gene primers within the assay. Sequence reads were collapsed and filtered to measure the absolute abundance of every unique TCRbeta CDR3 rearrangement. Productive Simpson clonality was computed per sample as the square root of Simpson's diversity index over productive rearrangements. TCRdb provides this immuneACCESS table in a form limited to in-frame rearrangements. Some clones are lacking; in checked studies, under half of them reflect an unresolved V gene, and why the rest are absent is not known. V and J calls and clone size are copied from that table; D and trimming were computed from the DNA. The sample records some 170,000 clones, roughly nine tenths of which are singletons. The ten largest make up roughly a sixth of the sample.

Study-wide conclusions, independent of this receptor: The quantity of clinical and demographic metadata differed by source and by participant and was supplied without curation.

Note on this clone: What this receptor recognizes is not known. Base qualities are missing; no much larger clone stands one base away.

CDR1 and CDR2 were assigned from the germline V gene (reference sequence) as SEHNR and FQNEAQ. The CDR3 numbers 16 residues from cysteine through phenylalanine. This entry keeps only the CDR3 DNA: 48 bases, framed from base 1. Ends trimmed: V by 5 bases, J by 2 bases; bases unmatched to a gene: 7. What was sequenced was peripheral blood. The sequence was obtained from a man aged 55 to 69 with active or convalescent COVID-19. The V and J segments used are TRBV7-9 and TRBJ1-2; the junction holds 11 bases that match TRBD1. The CDR3 region reads CASSLDRGRMNYGYTF. DNA sequence: TGTGCCAGCAGCCTGGACAGGGGGCGCATGAACTATGGCTACACCTTC.